This T cell receptor (beta chain) was sequenced during a study of blood T cell repertoires in COVID-19. On the study more broadly: T cells, B-cell-depleted T cells, or PBMCs supplied cDNA or gDNA.

The protocol was immunoSEQ multiplex PCR, while the TCRdb copy is restricted to in-frame clones and leaves out a portion. The table includes 350,000 to 450,000 clones, approximately 93% detected once. V was clipped by 4 bases and J by 2 bases, with 12 bases between them. Germline lookup yields CDR1 MNHEY and CDR2 SVGAGI. This CDR3 region has 15 residues. During the 2 weeks before they entered the study, exposed participants had met someone with a PCR-confirmed or clinician-diagnosed COVID-19 case. The clonotype comes from a middle-aged woman who had been exposed to COVID-19. What was sequenced was PBMCs or T cells enriched from blood (not recorded which). This rearrangement joins TRBV6-5 to TRBJ1-5; D perhaps matches TRBD1 (5 bases). CDR3 DNA: TGTGCCAGCAGTTCCGGACAAACGGGCAATCAGCCCCAGCATTTT. It translates to CASSSGQTGNQPQHF.